The T cell receptor beta chain described here comes from a study of breast tumors, draining lymph nodes, adjacent tissues. Study-wide findings and caveats: That most tumor T cells come from lymph nodes remained unproven. Compared with lymph nodes, tumors were less diverse; compared with nontumor tissue, more.

MiXCR, applied by TCRdb to the multiplex PCR reads, yields one record per CDR3 protein. The profile shows roughly 130,000 distinct CDR3 sequences, about 20% of them singletons. In germline, CDR1 is SQVTM, CDR2 ANQGSEA. CDR3 length equals 11 residues. The V and J ends lost 4 bases and 6 bases respectively, with 9 bases between them. Samples came from axillary lymph nodes draining the breast cancer. This clonotype was seen at least ten times. The target antigen is unknown. The TCR originated in a female donor with breast cancer. Some clones in this sample may be carry-over from other donors' samples. Material for sequencing was axillary lymph node tissue. The rearrangement links TRBV29-1 to TRBJ1-2; D gene uncertain. CDR3 sequence: CSVVQANGYTF. As DNA, the CDR3 is TGCAGCGTTGTGCAGGCGAATGGCTACACCTTC. The variable domain in full, completed from reference TRBV29-1 and TRBJ1-2, reads SAVISQKPSRDICQRGTSLTIQCQVDSQVTMMFWYRQQPGQSLTLIATANQGSEATYESGFVIDKFPISRPNLTFSTLTVSNMSPEDSSIYLCSVVQANGYTFGSGTRLTVV.